This TCR beta chain derives from a study of blood T cell repertoires in COVID-19. Methods used by the authors: Quantification of nucleated cells was approximated via reference gene primer amplification. Assay used: immunoSEQ multiplex PCR; TCRdb lists only in-frame clones, some missing. The D gene and trimming were derived from the DNA, and the V and J assignments and clone size from that table. The sample has over 13,000 clones, 90% seen once. The CDR3 is 16 residues long. V dropped 8 bases and J dropped 4; count of bases not matched to a gene: 14. Germline CDR1 reads MNHNY; CDR2 reads SVGAGI (reference sequence).

The rearrangement uses TRBV6-6 and TRBJ1-3; TRBD1 aligns across 7 bases. Sequencing used peripheral blood. The TCR sequence derives from a human donor in a cohort sampled during active COVID-19. Written as DNA, the CDR3 is TGTGCCAGCGTGGGGGGACAGCTACTTGGGGGAAACACCATATATTTT. This gives the protein CASVGGQLLGGNTIYF.